This entry lists 9 T cell receptor beta chains sequenced from one sample in a study of spatial heterogeneity in lung cancer. The sample's time point: blood at routine non-recurrence follow-up after resection. Tumor, nontumor lung or frozen PBMC supplied whole RNA, sequenced without sorting. From the 5' RACE reads, TCRdb called clonotypes with MiXCR, one entry per CDR3 protein. Of 50,000 to 60,000 distinct CDR3 sequences listed, about 7.4% are singletons. Sequences were derived from PBMCs, sampled at follow-up. Receptors were obtained from a female donor with early-stage non-small cell lung cancer.

This clonotype was counted at least ten times. The chain uses TRBV20-1 and TRBJ2-7; no firm D call. Germline CDR1 is DFQATT and CDR2 is SNEGSKA (reference sequence). V lost 5 bases to trimming and J lost 5 bases, with 4 bases between them. This CDR3 comprises 9 residues. CDR3 protein: CSAGNEQYF. The CDR3 nucleotides are TGCAGTGCTGGGAACGAGCAGTACTTC.

This clonotype was recorded many times. The gene calls are TRBV12-3 or TRBV12-4 and TRBJ2-7; D gene unclear. The CDR3 is 12 amino acids. With 7 bases removed from V and 5 bases from J, the gap between germline ends came to 12 bases. CDR3 sequence (DNA): TGTGCCAGCACCCTAGGTCGACACGAGCAGTACTTC. It encodes CASTLGRHEQYF.

This clonotype was found a few times. J is TRBJ2-7 and V is TRBV5-1; 9 bases are a match to TRBD1. V shed 3 bases, J shed 3 bases, and the junction held 4 bases outside the gene matches. This CDR3 has 14 amino acids. Germline CDR1 is SGHRS and CDR2 is YFSETQ. The CDR3: CASSSQTGGYEQYF. The DNA of the CDR3 is TGCGCCAGCAGCTCACAGACAGGGGGCTACGAGCAGTACTTC.

This clonotype was seen a handful of times. The chain recombines TRBV20-1 with TRBJ2-3, with 12 positions matching TRBD2. There are 19 residues in the CDR3. The V segment lost 6 bases and the J segment 0 bases; nucleotides outside the gene matches: 16. Germline values: CDR1 DFQATT, CDR2 SNEGSKA (reference sequence). CDR3 DNA: TGCAGTGCCCTAACCTATGAGACTAGCGGGGGATCTAGCACAGATACGCAGTATTTT. Protein sequence: CSALTYETSGGSSTDTQYF.

This clonotype was detected only a few times. The V gene is TRBV7-4, the J gene TRBJ2-1; D gene ambiguous. The germline V and J ends were trimmed by 5 bases and 5 bases, with 10 bases remaining between them. This CDR3 comprises 13 residues. The germline gives CDR1 SGHVT, CDR2 SQSDAQ. CDR3 in DNA: TGTGCCAGCAGCCAAGGACCCAACAATGAGCAGTTCTTC. It is translated as CASSQGPNNEQFF.

The chain couples TRBV18 to TRBJ2-2, with D unresolved. The CDR3 covers 16 residues. Germline V gives CDR1 KGHSH, CDR2 LQKENI. With 3 bases removed from V and 7 bases from J, the gap between germline ends came to 18 bases. Written as DNA, the CDR3 is TGTGCCAGCTCACCCAGTCCGACTTACCCTGACGGGGAGCTGTTTTTT. Protein product: CASSPSPTYPDGELFF.

In this sample, this clonotype turned up many times. The rearrangement links TRBV6-2 or TRBV6-3 to TRBJ2-5; no firm D call. The germline V gene encodes CDR1 MNHEY and CDR2 SVGEGT. The CDR3 length is 14 residues. V dropped 6 bases and J dropped 2 bases, with 13 bases sitting between them. The CDR3 spells CASRSHVAQETQYF. CDR3 DNA: TGTGCCAGCAGGTCACACGTGGCTCAAGAGACCCAGTACTTC.

This clonotype came up many times. The chain links TRBV20-1 to TRBJ2-1, with 13 bases aligning to TRBD2. Germline loops: CDR1 DFQATT, CDR2 SNEGSKA (reference sequence). The CDR3 totals 14 residues. V shed 3 bases, J shed 12 bases, and the junction held 8 bases outside the gene matches. The CDR3 here is CSASGTSGAQGQFF. The CDR3 DNA reads TGCAGTGCTAGCGGGACTAGCGGGGCCCAGGGGCAGTTCTTC.

In its sample, this clonotype was seen a few times. The chain combines TRBV7-2 with TRBJ1-5; the match to TRBD1 covers 9 bases. The CDR3 loop spans 15 amino acids. V dropped 1 base and J dropped 4; count of bases not matched to a gene: 2. Germline V gene data show CDR1 as SGHTA and CDR2 as FQGNSA. CDR3 amino acids: CASSLVGTGNQPQHF. The DNA for the CDR3 is TGTGCCAGCAGCTTAGTTGGGACAGGGAATCAGCCCCAGCATTTT.